These 9 T cell receptor beta chains were all obtained from the same sample, sequenced in a study of OX40 agonist ivuxolimab in advanced cancers. Libraries were prepared by immunoSEQ multiplex PCR; TCRdb keeps only in-frame clonotypes and omits some of them. The data contain about 99,000 clones, roughly nine tenths of them seen just once; the ten biggest clones take up around 0.31%. This material consisted of CD4+ or CD8+ T cells sorted from blood, taken in a trial of the OX40 agonist ivuxolimab. These receptors were obtained from an adult with an advanced solid tumor such as melanoma, head and neck, liver or kidney cancer.

The sample holds one count of this clone. The V and J genes are TRBV4-2 and TRBJ2-1; a weak D match, TRBD2 (7 bases). CDR1 and CDR2 (germline): LGHNA, YNFKEQ. Trimming took 0 bases from V and 5 from J, leaving 14 bases between them. The CDR3 extends over 16 amino acids. In DNA form, the CDR3 reads TGTGCCAGCAGCCAAGACGCGGGGGCGGGGCACAATGAGCAGTTCTTC. This codes for CASSQDAGAGHNEQFF.

The chain couples TRBV29-1 to TRBJ2-1, with TRBD2 matching over 14 bases. The ends lost 6 bases at V and 6 bases at J; junction bases unmatched: 4. The CDR3 loop spans 14 amino acids. Germline V gene sequence: CDR1 SQVTM, CDR2 ANQGSEA. This CDR3 reads CSVAGTSGSNEQFF. DNA of the CDR3: TGCAGCGTCGCCGGGACTAGCGGGAGCAATGAGCAGTTCTTC.

This clone appeared a few times. The same CDR3 also results from other DNA sequences found in this sample. V and J are TRBV7-2 and TRBJ2-1; D call uncertain. The CDR3 loop spans 11 amino acids. Per the germline V gene, CDR1 is SGHTA and CDR2 is FQGNSA. Trimming took 1 base from V and 7 from J, leaving 2 bases between them. CDR3 region: CASSLGNEQFF. The CDR3 nucleotides read TGTGCCAGCAGCTTAGGGAATGAGCAGTTCTTC.

This chain joins TRBV14 and TRBJ2-7; D gene unclear. CDR3 length: 12 residues. The V gene's germline CDR1 is SGHDN and CDR2 FVKESK. V was shortened by 4 bases and J by 0 bases, with 4 bases between the two germline ends. CDR3 bases: TGTGCCAGCAGCCTGAGCTCCTACGAGCAGTACTTC. Translating gives CASSLSSYEQYF.

The chain recombines TRBV28 with TRBJ2-3; no clear D. The CDR3 sequence is 14 residues long. V lost 5 bases and J 6 bases, leaving 15 bases between the germline ends. The V gene's germline CDR1 is MDHEN and CDR2 SYDVKM. The DNA of the CDR3 is TGTGCCAGCAGTCACCCCCACCTCGCCGATACGCAGTATTTT. This codes for CASSHPHLADTQYF.

This clone was observed once. V is TRBV4-3 and J is TRBJ2-5; TRBD1 matches 7 bases. J was trimmed by 1 base and V by 1 base; bases with no gene match: 3. The CDR3 loop spans 15 amino acids. Germline lookup yields CDR1 LGHNA and CDR2 YSLEER. The CDR3 is CASSQGDSSQETQYF. The CDR3 DNA reads TGCGCCAGCAGCCAAGGGGACAGCAGCCAAGAGACCCAGTACTTC.

CDR3 in amino acids: CASSGPDRNQPQHF. The CDR3, as DNA: TGTGCCAGCAGCGGGCCTGACAGGAATCAGCCCCAGCATTTT. V usage is TRBV7-9 and J usage is TRBJ1-5; perhaps TRBD1 as D (6 bases). V lost 5 bases and J 4 bases, leaving 12 bases between the germline ends. The CDR3 sequence is 14 residues long. The germline V gene has CDR1 SEHNR and CDR2 FQNEAQ (reference sequence).

Points on this clone: Sequence at one end of the junction differs from germline and may be a read error. The chain has TRBV9 and TRBJ1-1; 11 positions match TRBD1. Germline-derived CDR1 and CDR2 are SGDLS and YYNGEE. The CDR3 extends over 15 amino acids. The CDR3 loop is CASSAGTGGNAEAFF. CDR3 DNA: TGTGCCAGCAGCGCCGGGACAGGGGGGAACGCTGAAGCTTTCTTT.

This clone was seen only a few times. The genes are TRBV5-4 and TRBJ2-5; 12 positions match TRBD1. The germline V gene encodes CDR1 SGHNT and CDR2 YYREEE (reference sequence). The junction had 3 bases not matched to a gene; V was cut back by 1 base and J by 2 bases. CDR3 length: 16 residues. CDR3 amino acids: CASSLRDRGPQETQYF. The CDR3 DNA is TGTGCCAGCAGCTTGCGGGACAGGGGGCCTCAAGAGACCCAGTACTTC.